One sample yielded the 5 T cell receptor beta chains listed below, sequenced in a study of T cells in Graves' hyperthyroidism and ophthalmopathy (dated 2019 in TCRdb). The library was obtained by multiplex PCR. This sample was sequenced with an Illumina HiSeq 2000. TCR beta CDR3 regions were amplified from RNA transcripts. For the first round of RT-PCR on the TCR CDR3, the HTBI primer set was used together with the Qiagen OneStep RT-PCR kit. TCRdb reprocessed the public reads (quality trimming at Q25 with fastp, clone calling with MiXCR) and kept in-frame beta chains. Records with the same CDR3 protein are collapsed into one entry carrying the most frequent genes and DNA. This sample holds 480,000 or so distinct CDR3 sequences; 46% were observed only once. Jointly, the top ten make up about two fifths of the sample. Source material: peripheral blood or thyroid tissue (not recorded which). Every receptor here comes from an adult woman with Graves' disease, either hyperthyroidism or ophthalmopathy (not recorded which).

V and J are TRBV6-1 and TRBJ2-7; tentative D call: TRBD1 (5 bases). The CDR3 is 12 residues long. V lost 6 bases and J lost 3, with 9 bases in between. Per germline, CDR1 MNHNS and CDR2 SASEGT. As DNA, the CDR3 is TGTGCCAGCAGGGAAACAGGCTACGAGCAGTACTTC. It specifies CASRETGYEQYF.

V is TRBV6-6 and J is TRBJ1-3, with unresolved D. CDR3 length equals 15 residues. CDR1 and CDR2 from the germline V gene are MNHNY and SVGAGI (reference sequence). Deletions cut 0 bases from V and 1 base from J, with 7 bases between. This CDR3 is CASSYSEGSGNTIYF. CDR3 coding DNA: TGTGCCAGCAGTTACTCGGAGGGTTCTGGAAACACCATATATTTT.

This clonotype occurred a few times. This sequence joins TRBV29-1 and TRBJ2-5; D remains unclear. This CDR3 spans 12 amino acids. From germline, CDR1 is SQVTM and CDR2 ANQGSEA. Trimming took off 5 bases at V and 0 bases at J, with 7 bases between the two ends. This CDR3 is CSVWGYQETQYF. DNA of the CDR3: TGCAGCGTTTGGGGATACCAAGAGACCCAGTACTTC. Filled out from reference TRBV29-1 and TRBJ2-5, the complete variable domain reads SAVISQKPSRDICQRGTSLTIQCQVDSQVTMMFWYRQQPGQSLTLIATANQGSEATYESGFVIDKFPISRPNLTFSTLTVSNMSPEDSSIYLCSVWGYQETQYFGPGTRLLVL.

CDR3 loop: CAISRQGAKGYTF. The CDR3 DNA reads as TGTGCCATCAGTCGACAGGGGGCGAAAGGCTACACCTTC. The chain links TRBV10-3 to TRBJ1-2; 10 bases fit TRBD1. This CDR3 has 13 residues. Germline V lookup: CDR1 ENHRY, CDR2 SYGVKD. V lost 5 bases and J lost 8; bases outside the gene matches: 5.

This sequence joins TRBV9 and TRBJ1-5; 9 bases match TRBD1. This CDR3 has 15 residues. Germline assignment: CDR1 SGDLS and CDR2 YYNGEE. V shed 0 bases and J 6 bases; nucleotides not matched to a gene: 4. CDR3 sequence reads: CASSVGTGGSQPQHF. In nucleotides, the CDR3 is TGTGCCAGCAGCGTAGGTACAGGGGGCAGTCAGCCCCAGCATTTT.